The next 20 T cell receptor beta chains were all read from a single sample in a study of T-cell memory formation after mild COVID-19. TCRdb re-called the 5' RACE reads through MiXCR, storing one row per CDR3 protein. The table lists hundreds of thousands of distinct CDR3 sequences, roughly 20% of them singletons. Material: PBMCs or a T cell subset sorted from them (not recorded which). The receptors shown here come from an adult woman who had mild COVID-19 (a few samples of this study predate the infection). Cell type and time point are not known.

This clonotype was detected a few times. The chain uses TRBV7-9 and TRBJ2-1, with a possible D match to TRBD2 (6 bases). This CDR3 region has 16 residues. The germline V gene encodes CDR1 SEHNR and CDR2 FQNEAQ (reference sequence). Trimming took 5 bases from V and 0 from J, leaving 14 bases between them. Here the CDR3 DNA reads TGTGCCAGCAGCCTGGTGGGTAGCGGCTCCTACAATGAGCAGTTCTTC. As protein: CASSLVGSGSYNEQFF.

The V and J genes are TRBV6-2 or TRBV6-3 and TRBJ2-1; weak D call: TRBD2 (6 bases). Germline V gives CDR1 MNHEY, CDR2 SVGEGT. The V end lost 5 bases, the J end lost 10 bases, and 15 bases lay between the germline ends. This CDR3 is built from 13 residues. The CDR3 here is CASSPGTVREQFF. CDR3 in DNA: TGTGCCAGCAGTCCGGGGACTGTCAGGGAGCAGTTCTTC.

The chain combines TRBV5-6 with TRBJ1-1, with D possibly being TRBD1 (5 bases). Deletions cut 4 bases from V and 0 bases from J, with 22 bases between. The CDR3 extends over 18 amino acids. From germline, CDR1 is SGHDT and CDR2 YYEEEE. CDR3 in DNA: TGTGCCAGCAGCCACATCCCAGGGTGGTCGGGTATGAACACTGAAGCTTTCTTT. Its translation is CASSHIPGWSGMNTEAFF.

This clonotype has only one observation. The gene calls are TRBV24-1 and TRBJ2-2, with no clear D. The V end was cut by 3 bases, the J end by 0 bases, with 10 bases between. The germline V gene encodes CDR1 KGHDR and CDR2 SFDVKD. This CDR3 comprises 16 residues. The CDR3, as DNA: TGTGCCACCAGTGATACGACCACGCCGAACACCGGGGAGCTGTTTTTT. It translates to CATSDTTTPNTGELFF.

The chain is built from TRBV5-4 and TRBJ2-1; TRBD1 matches at 7 bases. The CDR3 contains 16 residues. V was pared by 0 bases and J by 4 bases, with 7 bases of the junction left unmatched. The V gene's germline CDR1 is SGHNT and CDR2 YYREEE (reference sequence). CDR3 sequence: CASSLGGGRYYNEQFF. CDR3 DNA: TGTGCCAGCAGCTTGGGAGGGGGCAGGTATTACAATGAGCAGTTCTTC.

The chain couples TRBV19 to TRBJ1-1, with a tentative D call TRBD1 (5 bases). The CDR3 has 16 amino acids. The ends were cut back, 3 bases at V and 0 bases at J, with 14 bases in the middle. CDR1 and CDR2 from the germline V gene are LNHDA and SQIVND (reference sequence). The CDR3 DNA reads TGTGCCAGTAGTATTGACACCCCAGGGCTGAACACTGAAGCTTTCTTT. Its protein product is CASSIDTPGLNTEAFF.

This clonotype showed up just once. This sequence joins TRBV29-1 and TRBJ2-2; maybe TRBD2 (5 bases). V was pared by 3 bases and J by 6 bases, with 8 bases between. The germline V gene has CDR1 SQVTM and CDR2 ANQGSEA. This CDR3 has 12 amino acids. CDR3 bases: TGCAGCGTTGAGGAGAGGGCCGGGGAGCTGTTTTTT. This gives the protein CSVEERAGELFF.

This clonotype was picked up a small number of times. The J gene is TRBJ1-1, the V gene TRBV29-1; unclear D gene. Trimming shortened V by 3 bases and J by 0 bases, and 11 bases separated the two germline ends. The CDR3 covers 14 residues. Germline V gene data show CDR1 as SQVTM and CDR2 as ANQGSEA. The CDR3 bases are TGCAGCGTTGACCTCAGTACAGTGAACACTGAAGCTTTCTTT. This encodes CSVDLSTVNTEAFF.

In its sample, this clonotype was seen a few times. The gene calls are TRBV5-5 and TRBJ2-3; D unclear. Trimming removed 0 bases at V and 1 base at J, with 15 bases between. The CDR3 totals 17 residues. CDR1 is SGHKS and CDR2 is YYEKEE in the germline V gene (reference sequence). CDR3 nucleotide sequence: TGTGCCAGCAGCTTGGGACTTGGTGGGCCCGGCACAGATACGCAGTATTTT. Translation: CASSLGLGGPGTDTQYF.

The chain joins TRBV7-9 to TRBJ2-1; D gene uncertain. The ends were cut back, 8 bases at V and 10 bases at J, with 3 bases in the middle. Germline CDR1 is SEHNR and CDR2 is FQNEAQ (reference sequence). The CDR3 consists of 8 residues. CDR3 sequence: CASGEQFF. The CDR3 coding sequence is TGTGCCAGCGGAGAGCAGTTCTTC.

The CDR3 loop is CASSWEQLAEETQYF. The CDR3 coding sequence is TGCGCCAGCAGCTGGGAGCAACTAGCGGAAGAGACCCAGTACTTC. The chain carries TRBV5-1 and TRBJ2-5; 8 bases map to TRBD2. With V trimmed by 3 bases and J by 3 bases, 7 bases remained unmatched. From germline, CDR1 is SGHRS and CDR2 YFSETQ. The CDR3 runs to 15 residues.

This chain joins TRBV2 and TRBJ1-3, with no clear D. V was cut by 0 bases and J by 8 bases, with 14 bases left in between. From germline, CDR1 is SNHLY and CDR2 FYNNEI. This CDR3 has 15 amino acids. The CDR3 protein is CASSEAKSWMDTIYF. Written as DNA, the CDR3 is TGTGCCAGCAGTGAAGCCAAGTCCTGGATGGACACCATATATTTT.

A few counts support this clonotype. This chain links TRBV7-9 with TRBJ2-1; tentative D call: TRBD2 (6 bases). The V and J ends lost 0 bases and 0 bases respectively, with 9 bases between them. This CDR3 spans 16 amino acids. Germline V CDR1 and CDR2: SEHNR, FQNEAQ (reference sequence). Written as DNA, the CDR3 is TGTGCCAGCAGCTTAGCATTCGGGAGCTCCTACAATGAGCAGTTCTTC. Its translation is CASSLAFGSSYNEQFF.

Only a few counts were recorded for this clonotype. The chain has TRBV24-1 and TRBJ1-2; 7 bases line up with TRBD1. V shed 2 bases and J 8 bases; nucleotides not matched to a gene: 7. Per germline, CDR1 KGHDR and CDR2 SFDVKD. CDR3 size: 14 residues. DNA of the CDR3: TGTGCCACCAGTGATTCCGACAGGGATAGAGGCTACACCTTC. Protein: CATSDSDRDRGYTF.

There are many counts of this clonotype. The chain uses TRBV9 and TRBJ2-3, with D unclear. The CDR3 spans 15 residues. Trimming removed 4 bases at V and 2 bases at J, with 14 bases between. Germline CDR1 is SGDLS and CDR2 is YYNGEE. The CDR3 DNA reads as TGTGCCAGCAGCTTACAATCCCTGTCCACAGATACGCAGTATTTT. Translation: CASSLQSLSTDTQYF.

A few counts support this clonotype. CDR3 protein: CASSLGSIYNEQFF. For the CDR3, the DNA is TGTGCCAGCAGCTTAGGTAGTATCTACAATGAGCAGTTCTTC. The gene calls are TRBV7-9 and TRBJ2-1; D not certain. The CDR3 runs to 14 residues. The germline V gene encodes CDR1 SEHNR and CDR2 FQNEAQ (reference sequence). V lost 1 base, J lost 3 bases, and 7 bases lay in between.

This sequence joins TRBV7-9 and TRBJ1-1; 10 bases fit TRBD1. This CDR3 is built from 17 residues. With V trimmed by 5 bases and J by 1 base, 10 bases remained unmatched. Germline CDR1 SEHNR, CDR2 FQNEAQ (reference sequence). CDR3 sequence: CASSQIIRQGANTEAFF. The DNA of the CDR3 is TGTGCCAGCAGCCAGATAATCCGACAGGGGGCGAACACTGAAGCTTTCTTT.

This clonotype came up a few times. This sequence joins TRBV11-2 and TRBJ2-2, with no clear D. The germline CDR1 and CDR2 sequences are SGHAT and FQNNGV. The CDR3 is made up of 14 amino acids. V was cut by 0 bases and J by 6 bases, with 8 bases left in between. The CDR3 spells CASSLDWLAGELFF. The CDR3 coding sequence is TGTGCCAGCAGCTTAGATTGGTTGGCCGGGGAGCTGTTTTTT.

The CDR3 protein is CASSYSELGLQENTGELFF. Written as DNA, the CDR3 is TGTGCCAGCAGTTACTCAGAGTTGGGGCTCCAAGAAAACACCGGGGAGCTGTTTTTT. This rearrangement joins TRBV6-5 to TRBJ2-2; D is perhaps TRBD1 (5 bases). CDR1 is MNHEY and CDR2 is SVGAGI in the germline V gene. V lost 0 bases, J lost 2 bases, and 19 bases lay in between. CDR3 length equals 19 residues.

In this sample, this clonotype turned up a few times. The chain is built from TRBV20-1 and TRBJ2-3, with D uncertain. V was clipped by 0 bases and J by 4 bases, with 14 bases between them. Germline CDR1 is DFQATT and CDR2 is SNEGSKA (reference sequence). This CDR3 is built from 15 residues. The CDR3 nucleotides are TGCAGTGCTAGAGATCCACAGACACGGTCAGATACGCAGTATTTT. Its translation: CSARDPQTRSDTQYF.